This T cell receptor beta chain was documented in a study of T cells in Graves' hyperthyroidism and ophthalmopathy. Study findings and constraints: Stable hyperthyroidism and ophthalmopathy were separated using 13 V-J signatures.

This clonotype was counted a few times. Antigen unknown. With a duration under 2 months, the hyperthyroidism was newly diagnosed in patients aged 18 to 65. Diagnosis relied on clinical symptoms, serum thyroxine and TRAb, thyroid ultrasound and orbital computed tomography. Fresh peripheral blood, approximately 10 ml, yielded the PBMCs. The CDR3 extends over 17 amino acids. The germline V gene encodes CDR1 SGDLS and CDR2 YYNGEE. V was cut by 0 bases and J by 3 bases, with 18 bases left in between. Researchers amplified the TCR beta CDR3 regions from RNA transcripts. HTBI primers were employed in a first-round RT-PCR of the TCR CDR3. TCRdb fed the multiplex PCR reads into MiXCR, producing one record per CDR3 protein. The table shows fewer than 900,000 distinct CDR3 sequences, with 18% occurring only once.

The TCR originated in a woman aged 50 to 65 with Graves' hyperthyroidism that later progressed to Graves' ophthalmopathy. Sequencing input: blood. This sequence joins TRBV9 and TRBJ1-2; maybe TRBD1 (6 bases). CDR3 region: CASSVGGHPLTDYGYTF. The CDR3 coding sequence is TGTGCCAGCAGCGTAGGGGGGCACCCTCTGACCGACTATGGCTACACCTTC.